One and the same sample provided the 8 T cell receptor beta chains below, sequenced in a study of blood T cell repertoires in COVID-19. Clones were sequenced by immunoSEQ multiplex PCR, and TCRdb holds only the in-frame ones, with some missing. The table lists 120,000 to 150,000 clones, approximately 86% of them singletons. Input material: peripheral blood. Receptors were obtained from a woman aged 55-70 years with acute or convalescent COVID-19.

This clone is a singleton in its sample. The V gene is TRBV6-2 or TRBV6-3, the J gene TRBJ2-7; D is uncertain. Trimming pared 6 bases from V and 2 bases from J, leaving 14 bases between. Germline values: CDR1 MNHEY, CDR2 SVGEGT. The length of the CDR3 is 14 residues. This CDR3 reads CASSHLPEAYEQYF. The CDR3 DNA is TGTGCCAGCAGCCACCTCCCAGAGGCCTACGAGCAGTACTTC.

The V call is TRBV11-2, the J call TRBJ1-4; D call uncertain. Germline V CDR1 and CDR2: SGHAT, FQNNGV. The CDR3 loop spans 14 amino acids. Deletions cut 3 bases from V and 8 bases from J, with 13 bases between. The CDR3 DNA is TGTGCCAGCAGCTTGAGCTGGGGAGGGGAAAAACTGTTTTTT. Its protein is CASSLSWGGEKLFF. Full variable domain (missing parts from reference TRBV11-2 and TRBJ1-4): EAGVAQSPRYKIIEKRQSVAFWCNPISGHATLYWYQQILGQGPKLLIQFQNNGVVDDSQLPKDRFSAERLKGVDSTLKIQPAKLEDSAVYLCASSLSWGGEKLFFGSGTQLSVL.

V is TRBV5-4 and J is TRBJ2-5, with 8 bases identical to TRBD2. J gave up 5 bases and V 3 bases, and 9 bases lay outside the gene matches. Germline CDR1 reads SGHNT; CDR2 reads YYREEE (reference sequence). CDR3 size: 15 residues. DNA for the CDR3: TGTGCCAGCAGCTCCACCGGGACTAGGGGGGAGACCCAGTACTTC. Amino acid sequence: CASSSTGTRGETQYF.

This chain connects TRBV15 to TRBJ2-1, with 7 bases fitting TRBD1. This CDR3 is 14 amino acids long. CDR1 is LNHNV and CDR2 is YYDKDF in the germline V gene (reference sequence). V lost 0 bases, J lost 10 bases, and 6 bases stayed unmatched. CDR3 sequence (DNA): TGTGCCACCAGCAGAGAGGACAGGCGATTGGAGCAGTTCTTC. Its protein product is CATSREDRRLEQFF.

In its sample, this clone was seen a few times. The CDR3 reads CASSTHRDGNYGYTF. CDR3 nucleotide sequence: TGTGCCAGTAGTACTCACAGGGACGGTAACTATGGCTACACCTTC. The chain carries TRBV19 and TRBJ1-2; D possibly corresponds to TRBD1 (6 bases). Germline CDR1 reads LNHDA; CDR2 reads SQIVND (reference sequence). The CDR3 runs to 15 residues. V lost 4 bases to trimming and J lost 1 base, with 13 bases between them.

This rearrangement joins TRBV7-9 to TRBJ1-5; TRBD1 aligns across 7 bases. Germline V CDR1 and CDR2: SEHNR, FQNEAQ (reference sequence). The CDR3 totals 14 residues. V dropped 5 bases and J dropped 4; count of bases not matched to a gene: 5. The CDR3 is CASSRDSSNQPQHF. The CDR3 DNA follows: TGTGCCAGCAGCCGGGACAGTTCAAATCAGCCCCAGCATTTT.

Here the CDR3 DNA reads TGTGCCAGCAGCTTAAGGTGGGGGGACGGGACTAACACCGGGGAGCTGTTTTTT. This sequence encodes CASSLRWGDGTNTGELFF. This sequence joins TRBV7-6 and TRBJ2-2; D is possibly TRBD2 (6 bases). Germline V gene data show CDR1 as SGHVS and CDR2 as FNYEAQ. The CDR3 length is 18 residues. Trimming took 2 bases from V and 2 from J, leaving 18 bases between them.

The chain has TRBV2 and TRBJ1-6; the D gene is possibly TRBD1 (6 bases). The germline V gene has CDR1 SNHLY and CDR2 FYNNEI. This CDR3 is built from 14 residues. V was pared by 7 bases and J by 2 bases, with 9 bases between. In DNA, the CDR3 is TGTGCCAGCACCCGGGACACCTATAATTCACCCCTCCACTTT. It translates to CASTRDTYNSPLHF.